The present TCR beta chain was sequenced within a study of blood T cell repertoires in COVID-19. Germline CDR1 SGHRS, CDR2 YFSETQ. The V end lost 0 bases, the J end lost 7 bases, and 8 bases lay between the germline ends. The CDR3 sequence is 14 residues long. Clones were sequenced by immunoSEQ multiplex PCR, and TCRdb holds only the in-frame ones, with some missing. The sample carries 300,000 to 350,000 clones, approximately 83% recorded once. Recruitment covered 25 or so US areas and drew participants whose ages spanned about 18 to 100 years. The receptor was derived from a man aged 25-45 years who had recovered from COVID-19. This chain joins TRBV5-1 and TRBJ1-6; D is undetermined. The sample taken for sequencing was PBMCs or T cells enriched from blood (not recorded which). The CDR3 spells CASSLGDKNSPLHF. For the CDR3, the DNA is TGCGCCAGCAGCTTGGGAGACAAGAATTCACCCCTCCACTTT.